This T cell receptor (beta chain) is drawn from a study of blood T cell repertoires in COVID-19. Study-level background: Acute and convalescent COVID-19 samples came from the United States, Italy and Spain. PBMCs, B-cell-depleted T cells, or T cells were the source of the cDNA or gDNA that made up the material.

Germline CDR1 reads SGHTA; CDR2 reads FQGNSA. This CDR3 comprises 14 residues. Trimming cost V 1 base and J 6 bases; bases outside gene matches: 1. Authors' analysis steps: From reference gene primer amplification, estimates of nucleated cell counts were derived. Using immunoSEQ multiplex PCR, the repertoire was profiled, and TCRdb retains in-frame clones only, with some absent. That table supplies the V and J calls and clone size; D and trimming were determined from the DNA. The sample lists over 250,000 clones; about 88% were seen once. The material sequenced was peripheral blood. This receptor was identified in a man in his sixties who had recovered from COVID-19. This rearrangement joins TRBV7-2 to TRBJ1-4; 8 nucleotides match TRBD1. The CDR3 DNA sequence: TGTGCCAGCAGCTTAGACAGGGGGGATGAAAAACTGTTTTTT. As protein: CASSLDRGDEKLFF.